The entry that follows covers one T cell receptor beta chain sequence. Antigen unknown. The sample is drawn from a study of type 1 regulatory T cells. Study background: This in vitro CD4 product, T-allo10, is enriched for Tr1 cells and alloantigen-specific.

J lost 1 base, V lost 7 bases, and 12 bases had no gene match. Germline CDR1 is DFQATT and CDR2 is SNEGSKA (reference sequence). CDR3 length equals 16 residues. Each CDR3 protein is one row after TCRdb ran MiXCR on the reads. This table has fewer than 75,000 distinct CDR3 sequences, roughly 49% appearing once. Study findings and constraints: Compared with non-Tr1 cells, Tr1 cells showed a narrower TCR repertoire.

This TCR derives from a human donor in good health. Sample: cultured non-Tr1 T cells, either the whole culture or a sorted T cell fraction (not recorded which). The chain couples TRBV20-1 to TRBJ2-3, with 9 bases matching TRBD2. CDR3 loop: CSVVVAGEPGTDTQYF. The CDR3 DNA follows: TGCAGTGTTGTAGTAGCGGGGGAGCCGGGCACAGATACGCAGTATTTT.